These 8 T cell receptor beta chains came from one sample sequenced in a study of siplizumab effects on memory and regulatory T cells. The method was immunoSEQ multiplex PCR; TCRdb's version includes in-frame clones alone and lacks a portion of them. The sample records approximately 60,000 clones, roughly 96% being singletons. The sequencing sample was made of naive CD8+ T cells sorted from blood. The receptors were gathered from a human donor in good health.

The CDR3 DNA reads TGTGCCACCGACAGACGTGGTGACAATCAGCCCCAGCATTTT. Protein: CATDRRGDNQPQHF. The rearrangement links TRBV6-1 to TRBJ1-5; weak D call: TRBD1 (5 bases). CDR3 length: 14 amino acids. V lost 10 bases and J 3 bases, leaving 16 bases between the germline ends. CDR1 is MNHNS, CDR2 SASEGT, per germline.

The chain couples TRBV7-9 to TRBJ2-1, with a weak D call TRBD2 (5 bases). CDR1 and CDR2 (germline): SEHNR, FQNEAQ (reference sequence). The CDR3 sequence is 12 residues long. The V and J ends lost 5 bases and 6 bases respectively, with 8 bases between them. DNA for the CDR3: TGTGCCAGCAGCCAACTAGTCAATGAGCAGTTCTTC. It yields the protein CASSQLVNEQFF. The variable domain in full, completed from reference TRBV7-9 and TRBJ2-1, reads DTGVSQNPRHKITKRGQNVTFRCDPISEHNRLYWYRQTLGQGPEFLTYFQNEAQLEKSRLLSDRFSAERPKGSFSTLEIQRTEQGDSAMYLCASSQLVNEQFFGPGTRLTVL.

This chain joins TRBV6-4 and TRBJ2-3, with D perhaps TRBD2 (6 bases). Trimming took 4 bases from V and 3 from J, leaving 8 bases between them. Per the germline V gene, CDR1 is MRHNA and CDR2 is SNTAGT. The CDR3 is 13 amino acids. CDR3: CASSAGETDTQYF. Written as DNA, the CDR3 is TGTGCCAGCAGTGCGGGGGAGACAGATACGCAGTATTTT.

This chain joins TRBV9 and TRBJ1-6; D unresolved. V lost 4 bases to trimming and J lost 11 bases, with 19 bases between them. The CDR3 is 15 amino acids. Germline CDR1 and CDR2: SGDLS and YYNGEE. The CDR3 region is CASSSFGDGRAPLHF. CDR3 sequence (DNA): TGTGCCAGCAGCTCCTTTGGGGATGGAAGGGCACCCCTCCACTTT.

The V gene is TRBV12-5, the J gene TRBJ2-1; D not resolved. The CDR3 loop spans 15 amino acids. V lost 5 bases to trimming and J lost 0 bases, with 11 bases between them. Germline CDR1 and CDR2: LGHNT and FRNRAP. The CDR3 nucleotides read TGTGCTAGTGGTACCCTCGGACGCTCCTACAATGAGCAGTTCTTC. This translates into CASGTLGRSYNEQFF.

This clone was found a few times. The J gene is TRBJ2-5, the V gene TRBV6-5; D is undetermined. Trimming stripped 8 bases from V and 4 bases from J, with 11 bases between. Germline CDR1 is MNHEY and CDR2 is SVGAGI. The CDR3 contains 12 residues. The CDR3 nucleotides read TGTGCCAGCCGGTCCTCGGGAGAGACCCAGTACTTC. This gives the protein CASRSSGETQYF.

The V gene is TRBV4-2, the J gene TRBJ2-7; D is perhaps TRBD1 or TRBD2 (5 bases each). Trimming pared 0 bases from V and 3 bases from J, leaving 15 bases between. Germline loops: CDR1 LGHNA, CDR2 YNFKEQ. This CDR3 has 16 residues. The CDR3 DNA reads as TGTGCCAGCAGCCAAGATCAAGGGGTGGGGGTCTACGAGCAGTACTTC. This gives the protein CASSQDQGVGVYEQYF.

The chain has TRBV27 and TRBJ1-1; a weak D match, TRBD1 (5 bases). Deletions cut 3 bases from V and 1 base from J, with 9 bases between. Germline-derived CDR1 and CDR2 are MNHEY and SMNVEV (reference sequence). The CDR3 runs to 14 residues. The CDR3 spells CASSFDSQNTEAFF. The CDR3, as DNA: TGTGCCAGCAGTTTCGACAGCCAGAACACTGAAGCTTTCTTT.